This TCR beta chain was recorded in a study of T cells expressing NK-cell markers. Study details: Among eight sequenced donors, seven carried HCMV seropositivity while one was seronegative. Study results and caveats: Certain NKG2C+ T cell clones were expanded, and their HCMV specificity remained unclear. CD8+ T cells in roughly six donors included dominant NKG2C+ clonotypes at roughly 1.0-7.5%.

CDR3 length: 13 amino acids. Germline V CDR1 and CDR2: GTSNPN, SVGIG (reference sequence). As concerns this clonotype: Its antigen is unknown.

Researchers built TCR beta cDNA using 5'RACE template switching with UMIs. TCRdb reprocessed the 5' RACE reads and stores each CDR3 protein as one record, lacking DNA. Recorded for this sample: around 260,000 distinct CDR3 sequences. This chain links TRBV30 with TRBJ1-1; TCRdb names TRBD1, which stays unverified in the absence of DNA. The TCR comes from a woman aged 18 to 69 in good health. Sequenced sample: blood T cells: a sorted CD56 or NKG2C T cell subset, CD4+ or CD8+ T cells, or bulk PBMC T cells (not recorded which). The CDR3 sequence is CAWRAGMNTEAFF.